This is a list of T cell receptor beta chains from one sample in a study of cytotoxic CD8 clonotypes in ibrutinib-treated CLL. This table comes from immunoSEQ multiplex PCR, and its TCRdb copy is limited to in-frame clones, with some not included. The sample consists of about 200,000 clones, approximately 75% of them appearing once. Sequences were derived from PBMCs, sampled after 12 months of ibrutinib treatment. The source is a human donor with chronic lymphocytic leukemia. CDR3s include the opening cysteine and the closing phenylalanine or tryptophan. The order of the fields is V gene, CDR3 protein.

V gene: TRBV11-2
CDR3 protein: CASSLGELAGRNEQFF

V gene: TRBV7-9
CDR3 protein: CASSPAAVEAFF

V gene: TRBV9
CDR3 protein: CASSVAGGSPPDQYF

V gene: TRBV2
CDR3 protein: CASGGNTIYF

V gene: TRBV6-5
CDR3 protein: CASSYSLEGAYNEQFF

V gene: TRBV4-1
CDR3 protein: CASSQVPSGGFYGYTF

V gene: TRBV9
CDR3 protein: CASSVESMAPDTQYF

V gene: TRBV27
CDR3 protein: CASSLPAGNSPLHF

V gene: TRBV6-5
CDR3 protein: CASSTTPFYGYTF

V gene: TRBV5-1
CDR3 protein: CASSLSQGVYEQYF

V gene: TRBV7-9
CDR3 protein: CASSFDGYTF

V gene: TRBV11-2
CDR3 protein: CASSTRHRGYGNTIYF

V gene: TRBV7-8
CDR3 protein: CASGPSTDTQYF

V gene: TRBV27
CDR3 protein: CASSPYSGASPLLAF

V gene: TRBV7-9
CDR3 protein: CASSFDGYYEQYF

V gene: TRBV27
CDR3 protein: CASSLSGPAYEQYF

V gene: TRBV6-6
CDR3 protein: CASSWSMNTEAFF

V gene: TRBV30
CDR3 protein: CAWLGSGGEKLFF

V gene: TRBV10-3
CDR3 protein: CAISAIATDTQYF

V gene: TRBV27
CDR3 protein: CASSSYYEQYF

V gene: TRBV19
CDR3 protein: CASSVGHGPSFSYNEQFF

V gene: TRBV28
CDR3 protein: CASRQAGLAPYNEQFF

V gene: TRBV27
CDR3 protein: CASFGLAGYNEQFF

V gene: TRBV19
CDR3 protein: CASNGEVGLVHLSSYNEQFF

V gene: TRBV10-1
CDR3 protein: CASSEDTGLGANVLTF

V gene: TRBV5-1
CDR3 protein: CASSLVGGLEQFF

V gene: TRBV19
CDR3 protein: CASSSPLLAEPTYNEQFF

V gene: TRBV27
CDR3 protein: CASTLPTGMVDTQYF

V gene: TRBV5-1
CDR3 protein: CASSSDSYGYTF

V gene: TRBV4-1
CDR3 protein: CASSQDQGSYNEQFF

V gene: TRBV5-8
CDR3 protein: CASSSDRGIGYGYTF

V gene: TRBV6-5
CDR3 protein: CASRQAAGDEQFF

V gene: TRBV18
CDR3 protein: CASSPAGGGQYF

V gene: TRBV2
CDR3 protein: CASGTGGREAFF

V gene: TRBV27
CDR3 protein: CASSQTGEEQFF

V gene: TRBV14
CDR3 protein: CASSHRDWHSPLHF

V gene: TRBV6-1
CDR3 protein: CASSEGVSYEQYF

V gene: TRBV4-1
CDR3 protein: CASSQPRDRGTYNEQFF

V gene: TRBV15
CDR3 protein: CATSLSAIQAPSRTGELFF

V gene: TRBV5-1
CDR3 protein: CASSLESSSNEQFF

V gene: TRBV18
CDR3 protein: CASSPRQGGPYEQYF

V gene: TRBV4-2
CDR3 protein: CASSQDVGSVESYYGYTF

V gene: TRBV9
CDR3 protein: CASSIGQGPPIEKLFF